A single TCR beta chain is shown here with its context. This record comes from a study of blood T cell repertoires in COVID-19. Study-level background: From the United States, Italy and Spain came samples of acute and convalescent COVID-19.

As originally analysed: How many nucleated cells were present was estimated from reference gene primer amplification. TCRdb keeps only in-frame clones here, not all; method: immunoSEQ multiplex PCR. V and J calls and clone size come straight from that table; D and trimming were deduced from the DNA. The repertoire includes over 200,000 clones, roughly nine tenths of them detected once, and around 0.84% sits in the top ten. The TCR comes from a man in his sixties with COVID-19, enrolled during active disease. Sample: peripheral blood.

CDR3 nucleotides: TGTGCCAGCAGCCTAACCCCTAGCGGGGGGGCCTACGAGCAGTACTTC. It yields the protein CASSLTPSGGAYEQYF. The V and J genes are TRBV11-1 and TRBJ2-7; 12 positions match TRBD2. The CDR3 consists of 16 residues. CDR1 is SGHAT and CDR2 is FQDESV in the germline V gene (reference sequence). V gave up 5 bases and J gave up 2 bases; unmatched junction bases: 7.